This T cell receptor (beta chain) was observed in a study of regulatory T cells in long-lasting Graves disease. In the study overall: The criterion for persistent Graves' disease was over 5 years of antithyroid drugs with positive TSH receptor antibodies.

At least ten counts were recorded for this clonotype. Its target is not known. The time point is: persistent/refractory GD, antithyroid drugs over 5 years with positive TRAb. RNA extracted from PBMCs served as the sequencing template. Study outcomes and limitations: Persistent disease preferred TRBV28, TRBJ1-2 and TRBJ2-5.

The CDR3 contains 16 residues. The V segment lost 3 bases and the J segment 5 bases; nucleotides outside the gene matches: 9. The germline V gene encodes CDR1 MDHEN and CDR2 SYDVKM. The authors built TCR beta libraries using iRepertoire HTBI primers and Arm-PCR of CDR3 regions. A single record per CDR3 protein comes from TCRdb applying MiXCR to the multiplex PCR reads. The data hold 250,000 to 300,000 distinct CDR3 sequences, with approximately 20% observed a single time. The source was peripheral blood mononuclear cells (PBMCs), collected when the disease was refractory, from a patient treated with antithyroid drugs. The sequence was collected from a female donor with Graves disease. The rearrangement uses TRBV28 and TRBJ1-5, with 8 positions matching TRBD1. CDR3 nucleotides: TGTGCCAGCAGTTTGGCCAGGACAGGGAGGGATCAGCCCCAGCATTTT. Its translation: CASSLARTGRDQPQHF.